The entry that follows covers one TCR beta chain sequence. This CDR3 comprises 16 residues. Germline CDR1 is SGHDT and CDR2 is YYEEEE. With 0 bases removed from V and 10 bases from J, the gap between germline ends came to 22 bases. These data originate in a study of TIL therapy for anti-PD-1-resistant metastatic lung cancer. Described time point: pre-treatment sample, taken before nivolumab and TIL therapy. Most excised metastases sampled were pleural nodules or supraclavicular lymph nodes. Sequencing used immunoSEQ v3. Profiled with immunoSEQ multiplex PCR; TCRdb holds only in-frame clones, not every one. The sample records about 50,000 clones, about three quarters being singletons.

The sequence was obtained from a person between 25 and 79 years old with non-small cell lung cancer. The rearrangement links TRBV5-6 to TRBJ1-1, with D possibly being TRBD1 (5 bases). The material was tumor tissue, obtained at baseline. DNA for the CDR3: TGTGCCAGCAGCTTGGGGACCACAGGACTAGGATGGGGAGCTTTCTTT. It encodes CASSLGTTGLGWGAFF.